This TCR beta chain is from a study of blood T cell repertoires in COVID-19. Germline CDR1 reads SGDLS; CDR2 reads YYNGEE. The V end lost 3 bases, the J end lost 6 bases, and 22 bases lay between the germline ends. This CDR3 spans 17 amino acids. Data came from immunoSEQ multiplex PCR; TCRdb stores just in-frame clones and leaves some out. The repertoire includes approximately 310,000 clones, roughly 85% of them detected once, and roughly 2% sits in the top ten. Sequenced material: PBMCs or T cells enriched from blood (not recorded which). This sequence joins TRBV9 and TRBJ2-1; tentative D call: TRBD1 (6 bases). This TCR derives from a man under 40 who had recovered from COVID-19. The CDR3 reads CASSDPISGEGGNEQFF. The CDR3 bases are TGTGCCAGCAGCGACCCGATATCCGGGGAAGGGGGCAATGAGCAGTTCTTC.